These T cell receptor beta chains were read from a single sample in a study of T-cell reconstitution after alpha-beta-depleted transplantation in children. TCRdb ran MiXCR on the PCR reads and lists one entry per CDR3 protein. The table shows about 500,000 distinct CDR3 sequences, with about 31% occurring only once. The input for sequencing was PBMCs from the stem cell graft donor, taken from the stem cell graft. These receptors came from a human donor who donated a stem cell graft to a child with aplastic anemia. CDR3s include the opening cysteine and the closing phenylalanine or tryptophan. A D gene is named only where the DNA matches it firmly. For some rows the clone size is stated as once, few or many, or as a class when expanded; others skip it.

abundance | len | d_gene | j_gene | v_gene | CDR3nt | CDR3aa
once | 16 | TRBD2 | TRBJ2-5 | TRBV3-1 | TGTGCCAGCAGCCCAGGACTAGCGGGAGGTAAAGAGACCCAGTACTTC | CASSPGLAGGKETQYF
- | 16 | TRBD1 | TRBJ2-2 | TRBV20-1 | TGCAGTGCTAGAGATAGACAGGGGGCCGTAACCGGGGAGCTGTTTTTT | CSARDRQGAVTGELFF
few | 16 | TRBD1 | TRBJ2-1 | TRBV7-2 | TGTGCCAGCAGCCAATTCGGGACAGGGGCTACGCAGGAGCAGTTCTTC | CASSQFGTGATQEQFF
- | 17 | - | TRBJ2-1 | TRBV20-1 | TGCAGTGCTAGAGATGGGTTGGTGGGAGGCTCCTACAATGAGCAGTTCTTC | CSARDGLVGGSYNEQFF
- | 15 | TRBD1 | TRBJ2-3 | TRBV12-3/TRBV12-4 | TGTGCCAGCAGAGACGACAGGGCCCGCACAGATACGCAGTATTTT | CASRDDRARTDTQYF
- | 16 | TRBD1 | TRBJ1-4 | TRBV28 | TGTGCCAGCAGTTCCCCGGACAGGGGGCGGAGTGAAAAACTGTTTTTT | CASSSPDRGRSEKLFF
- | 19 | TRBD1 | TRBJ2-2 | TRBV10-2 | TGCGCCAGCAACAACCCTCGGACAGGGCAGAAAGGGGTGACCGGGGAGCTGTTTTTT | CASNNPRTGQKGVTGELFF
once | 11 | - | TRBJ2-1 | TRBV12-3/TRBV12-4 | TGTGCCAGCAGTGATCCTTCGGTACAGTTCTTC | CASSDPSVQFF
few | 13 | - | TRBJ1-2 | TRBV29-1 | TGCAGCGTTGAGTGGGGAGAGAACTATGGCTACACCTTC | CSVEWGENYGYTF
few | 15 | TRBD2 | TRBJ2-3 | TRBV10-3 | TGTGCCATCAGTGAGTCGTCCAGCGGGAAGGATACGCAGTATTTT | CAISESSSGKDTQYF
- | 15 | TRBD1 | TRBJ1-5 | TRBV19 | TGTGCCAGTAGTATCATGGGACAGGGGCTACAGCCCCAGCATTTT | CASSIMGQGLQPQHF
- | 13 | - | TRBJ2-7 | TRBV20-1 | TGCAGTGCTACGGGGGTTACCTCCTACGAGCAGTACTTC | CSATGVTSYEQYF
few | 12 | - | TRBJ2-1 | TRBV18 | TGTGCCAGCTCAGGAGGTTGGAATGAGCAGTTCTTC | CASSGGWNEQFF
- | 15 | - | TRBJ1-4 | TRBV5-6 | TGTGCCAGCAGCTTCCGGAAGTTGGACGGTGAAAAACTGTTTTTT | CASSFRKLDGEKLFF
- | 15 | - | TRBJ1-4 | TRBV12-3/TRBV12-4 | TGTGCCAGCAGTTTGGGAGGGGCCAGTAATGAAAAACTGTTTTTT | CASSLGGASNEKLFF
few | 14 | TRBD1 | TRBJ1-5 | TRBV6-1 | TGTGCCAGCAACGGACAGGTTAGCAATCAGCCCCAGCATTTT | CASNGQVSNQPQHF
few | 15 | TRBD1 | TRBJ1-4 | TRBV5-1 | TGCGCCAGCAGCTCCCCCGGGACAGGCAGTGAAAAACTGTTTTTT | CASSSPGTGSEKLFF
few | 11 | - | TRBJ2-5 | TRBV20-1 | TGCAGTGCCCCCTCCGCAGAGACCCAGTACTTC | CSAPSAETQYF
- | 15 | TRBD1 | TRBJ2-7 | TRBV7-2 | TGTGCCAGCAGCTCTTTGACAGGGGTGGTGGGTGAGCAGTACTTC | CASSSLTGVVGEQYF
- | 12 | - | TRBJ2-2 | TRBV3-1 | TGTGCCAGCAGCCGGGCCCAAGGGGAGCTGTTTTTT | CASSRAQGELFF
- | 18 | TRBD1 | TRBJ1-3 | TRBV15 | TGTGCCACCAGCAGAGTTTTAGGGACAGGGGCATCTGGAAACACCATATATTTT | CATSRVLGTGASGNTIYF
few | 14 | - | TRBJ2-7 | TRBV6-5 | TGTGCCAGCAGTTACATAGGACAGTCCGACGAGCAGTACTTC | CASSYIGQSDEQYF
- | 16 | TRBD1 | TRBJ2-7 | TRBV3-1 | TGTGCCAGCAGCCAAACACGGGGGACAGGACTCGTCGAGCAGTACTTC | CASSQTRGTGLVEQYF
few | 13 | - | TRBJ2-2 | TRBV6-5 | TGTGCCAGCAGTTTACGGGACGCCGGGGAGCTGTTTTTT | CASSLRDAGELFF
- | 14 | - | TRBJ2-1 | TRBV29-1 | TGCAGCGTTGAAGGGGAGGCCAGGTACAATGAGCAGTTCTTC | CSVEGEARYNEQFF
- | 16 | TRBD1 | TRBJ2-7 | TRBV6-2/TRBV6-3 | TGTGCCAGCAGAGAAACCGGGACAGGGGGGTCCTACGAGCAGTACTTC | CASRETGTGGSYEQYF
- | 12 | - | TRBJ1-5 | TRBV12-3/TRBV12-4 | TGTGCCAGCAGTTCCCAGGAGGGACCCCAGCATTTT | CASSSQEGPQHF
- | 16 | TRBD1 | TRBJ2-3 | TRBV9 | TGTGCCAGCAGCGCCCAGGGGGCGCCGGGCACAGATACGCAGTATTTT | CASSAQGAPGTDTQYF
- | 17 | TRBD2 | TRBJ2-3 | TRBV19 | TGTGCCAGTAGTCTTCGACTAGCGGGAGTACAGACAGATACGCAGTATTTT | CASSLRLAGVQTDTQYF
- | 16 | - | TRBJ1-5 | TRBV20-1 | TGCAGTGCTAGAGCCGTCCGACCAGAGAGCAATCAGCCCCAGCATTTT | CSARAVRPESNQPQHF
few | 16 | - | TRBJ2-2 | TRBV28 | TGTGCCAGCAGTTTCGACGGGGGGCAACGGATCGGGGAGCTGTTTTTT | CASSFDGGQRIGELFF
- | 14 | TRBD2 | TRBJ2-1 | TRBV20-1 | TGCAGTGCTAGGTCTAGCGGTGCCCGAGAGGAGCAGTTCTTC | CSARSSGAREEQFF
few | 12 | - | TRBJ1-1 | TRBV29-1 | TGCAGCGTTGTTGACAGCGTCACTGAAGCTTTCTTT | CSVVDSVTEAFF
- | 16 | TRBD1 | TRBJ1-1 | TRBV4-3 | TGCGCCAGCAGCCAAGATATTGGTGCAGGGGGCACTGAAGCTTTCTTT | CASSQDIGAGGTEAFF
few | 17 | - | TRBJ1-6 | TRBV7-2 | TGTGCCAGCAGCTCCCGAGTCGGGGGATTCAGGAATTCACCCCTCCACTTT | CASSSRVGGFRNSPLHF
few | 14 | - | TRBJ1-5 | TRBV20-1 | TGCAGTGCTAGCCCCAGAGATAGCAATCAGCCCCAGCATTTT | CSASPRDSNQPQHF
- | 18 | TRBD1 | TRBJ1-1 | TRBV5-1 | TGCGCCAGCAGCTTGGCGACACTAACAGGGGCCCGGGACACTGAAGCTTTCTTT | CASSLATLTGARDTEAFF
- | 14 | TRBD1 | TRBJ1-1 | TRBV29-1 | TGCAGCGGTGAGATTGGGACAGCGAACACTGAAGCTTTCTTT | CSGEIGTANTEAFF
- | 19 | TRBD1 | TRBJ2-6 | TRBV5-1 | TGCGCCAGCAGCGACGGGACAGGGTTTTTTAGCGCTGGGGCCAACGTCCTGACTTTC | CASSDGTGFFSAGANVLTF
once | 13 | - | TRBJ2-4 | TRBV29-1 | TGCAGCGTGAGGGTCAAGGCCAAAAACATTCAGTACTTC | CSVRVKAKNIQYF
- | 14 | TRBD1 | TRBJ2-4 | TRBV5-6 | TGTGCCAGCAGTTTGGGGACAGGGAAAAACATTCAGTACTTC | CASSLGTGKNIQYF
few | 13 | - | TRBJ2-5 | TRBV20-1 | TGCAGTGCTGGTAGACAGGCGCCGGAGACCCAGTACTTC | CSAGRQAPETQYF
- | 13 | - | TRBJ2-3 | TRBV7-2 | TGTGCCAGCAGCTTAGAGGGTATCGATACGCAGTATTTT | CASSLEGIDTQYF
- | 16 | TRBD1 | TRBJ1-5 | TRBV28 | TGTGCCAGCAGCATACAGGGGAGGAGGTCGGATCAGCCCCAGCATTTT | CASSIQGRRSDQPQHF
few | 14 | - | TRBJ2-1 | TRBV20-1 | TGCAGTGCTATTGTCAAGGGTGGCTTGCATGAGCAGTTCTTC | CSAIVKGGLHEQFF
- | 15 | - | TRBJ2-1 | TRBV18 | TGTGCCAGCTCACTGACGGGGAGGATCTACAATGAGCAGTTCTTC | CASSLTGRIYNEQFF
few | 16 | TRBD2 | TRBJ2-5 | TRBV27 | TGTGCCAGCAGTTTATCGGGACTAGCGGGACAAGAGACCCAGTACTTC | CASSLSGLAGQETQYF
- | 13 | - | TRBJ1-5 | TRBV10-3 | TGTGCCATCAGTGAGGGTGGGGGTACGCCCCAGCATTTT | CAISEGGGTPQHF
few | 14 | TRBD1 | TRBJ1-5 | TRBV6-2/TRBV6-3 | TGTGCCAGCAGTTACGGGACAGGGTCGCAGCCCCAGCATTTT | CASSYGTGSQPQHF
few | 13 | - | TRBJ2-2 | TRBV20-1 | TGCAGTGCTAGATATTTAACCACCGGGGAGCTGTTTTTT | CSARYLTTGELFF
few | 13 | TRBD2 | TRBJ2-1 | TRBV20-1 | TGCAGTGCTAGACTAGCGGGAGGGGATGAGCAGTTCTTC | CSARLAGGDEQFF
- | 17 | - | TRBJ2-6 | TRBV7-2 | TGTGCCAGCAGCACGACAGGAGGGAGCTCTGGGGCCAACGTCCTGACTTTC | CASSTTGGSSGANVLTF
few | 14 | - | TRBJ2-7 | TRBV7-2 | TGTGCCAGCAGCTTTGACGGGAACTCCTACGAGCAGTACTTC | CASSFDGNSYEQYF
- | 14 | - | TRBJ2-1 | TRBV12-3/TRBV12-4 | TGTGCCAGCAGGGGGGGACAGCGCAACAATGAGCAGTTCTTC | CASRGGQRNNEQFF
few | 18 | TRBD2 | TRBJ2-1 | TRBV4-3 | TGCGCCAGCAGCCAATCCGGGACTAGCGGGAGGGTCTACAATGAGCAGTTCTTC | CASSQSGTSGRVYNEQFF
- | 14 | - | TRBJ2-5 | TRBV3-1 | TGTGCCAGCAGCCAGACGGGGACGTTGGAGACCCAGTACTTC | CASSQTGTLETQYF
- | 13 | - | TRBJ2-7 | TRBV5-1 | TGTGCCAGCAGTTTTCAGGGGAGCTACGAGCAGTACTTC | CASSFQGSYEQYF
- | 17 | TRBD1 | TRBJ1-1 | TRBV20-1 | TGCAGTGCGCCTTCAGGGGGCGCCGGGCGTGTGGGAACTGAAGCTTTCTTT | CSAPSGGAGRVGTEAFF